In this sample, the clone carrying this T cell receptor beta chain turned up a few times. The antigen is unknown. The CDR3 runs to 16 residues. V dropped 6 bases and J dropped 3 bases, with 19 bases sitting between them. In germline, CDR1 is SGHDT, CDR2 YYEEEE. TCRdb analysed the 5' RACE reads with MiXCR anew, one entry per CDR3 protein. The sample records about 340,000 distinct CDR3 sequences, about a sixth being singletons. The data are from a study of T-cell memory formation after mild COVID-19. Study conclusions and caveats: Unconfirmed was the SARS-CoV-2 specificity of second-wave clones that peaked on day 37.

This receptor was taken from a man between 18 and 29 years old who had mild COVID-19 (a few samples of this study predate the infection). Cell type and time point are not known. The specimen sequenced was PBMCs or a T cell subset sorted from them (not recorded which). The V gene is TRBV5-6, the J gene TRBJ1-5, with D possibly being TRBD1 (5 bases). CDR3 nucleotide sequence: TGTGCCAGCACCCGGGGAGGGGTGAGATACAATCAGCCCCAGCATTTT. Translated: CASTRGGVRYNQPQHF.